The next 10 T cell receptor beta chains were all read from a single sample in a study of T cell changes during pregnancy in multiple sclerosis. Repertoires were generated with immunoSEQ multiplex PCR, while TCRdb's copy carries only in-frame clones and drops some. Of tens of thousands of clones listed, nearly 95% are singletons. The starting material was peripheral blood, obtained after pregnancy. These receptors all come from a female donor with multiple sclerosis, enrolled in a pregnancy study.

CDR3 nucleotide sequence: TGTGCCAGCAGCTCCGGGTCCTATGGCTACACCTTC. This codes for CASSSGSYGYTF. This sequence joins TRBV7-2 and TRBJ1-2; D is unresolved. Germline lookup yields CDR1 SGHTA and CDR2 FQGNSA. Between the trimmed V and J ends, which lost 4 bases and 4 bases, there was a span of 7 bases. The CDR3 length is 12 residues.

This sequence joins TRBV18 and TRBJ1-1; 7 bases match TRBD1. Per the germline V gene, CDR1 is KGHSH and CDR2 is LQKENI. The CDR3 spans 17 residues. The J segment lost 0 bases and the V segment lost 4 bases, leaving 11 bases of the junction unmatched. The CDR3 DNA follows: TGTGCCAGCTCACTGCACAAAAGGGACAGCATGAACACTGAAGCTTTCTTT. Its translation: CASSLHKRDSMNTEAFF. Complete variable domain (other parts from reference TRBV18 and TRBJ1-1): NAGVMQNPRHLVRRRGQEARLRCSPMKGHSHVYWYRQLPEEGLKFMVYLQKENIIDESGMPKERFSAEFPKEGPSILRIQQVVRGDSAAYFCASSLHKRDSMNTEAFFGQGTRLTVV.

The V and J genes are TRBV6-4 and TRBJ2-3, with TRBD2 identical over 10 bases. The ends lost 3 bases at V and 1 base at J; junction bases unmatched: 4. The CDR3 covers 16 residues. The germline gives CDR1 MRHNA, CDR2 SNTAGT. DNA for the CDR3: TGTGCCAGCAGTGAGTGGGGGACTAGCGGCACAGATACGCAGTATTTT. This translates into CASSEWGTSGTDTQYF.

The chain has TRBV7-2 and TRBJ2-2; a possible D gene is TRBD1 (8 bases). Germline CDR1 and CDR2: SGHTA and FQGNSA. V lost 4 bases to trimming and J lost 6 bases, with 21 bases between them. This CDR3 comprises 17 residues. The CDR3 is CASSSPTTGGEPGELFF. In nucleotides, the CDR3 is TGTGCCAGCAGCTCGCCCACTACAGGGGGGGAGCCCGGGGAGCTGTTTTTT.

For the CDR3, the DNA is TGTGCCAGCAGTGAGTCAGGCCTGAACACTGAAGCTTTCTTT. Translating gives CASSESGLNTEAFF. This chain joins TRBV6-4 and TRBJ1-1; D unclear. Trimming took off 3 bases at V and 0 bases at J, with 8 bases between the two ends. Germline CDR1 and CDR2: MRHNA and SNTAGT. The CDR3 extends over 14 amino acids.

The chain carries TRBV7-9 and TRBJ1-4, with 7 bases matching TRBD1. Trimming at V came to 3 bases and at J to 5 bases, leaving 3 bases not matched to a gene. The germline V gene encodes CDR1 SEHNR and CDR2 FQNEAQ (reference sequence). The CDR3 spans 14 residues. CDR3 coding DNA: TGTGCCAGCAGCTTCGGGACAGTCAATGAAAAACTGTTTTTT. Translating gives CASSFGTVNEKLFF. The full variable domain, completed using reference TRBV7-9 and TRBJ1-4, is DTGVSQNPRHKITKRGQNVTFRCDPISEHNRLYWYRQTLGQGPEFLTYFQNEAQLEKSRLLSDRFSAERPKGSFSTLEIQRTEQGDSAMYLCASSFGTVNEKLFFGSGTQLSVL.

This chain joins TRBV9 and TRBJ1-2; maybe TRBD1 (6 bases). The CDR3 consists of 14 residues. Germline V gene data show CDR1 as SGDLS and CDR2 as YYNGEE. The V and J ends lost 4 bases and 6 bases respectively, with 16 bases between them. The CDR3 loop reads CASSSRGAGDGYTF. The DNA of the CDR3 is TGTGCCAGCAGCTCCCGGGGGGCAGGGGATGGCTACACCTTC.

This chain connects TRBV6-6 to TRBJ1-3, with D possibly TRBD1 on 5 matching bases. The CDR3 contains 15 residues. Germline V gene lookup returns CDR1 MNHNY and CDR2 SVGAGI (reference sequence). With 5 bases removed from V and 2 bases from J, the gap between germline ends came to 13 bases. CDR3 residues: CASSTQVSTGNTIYF. In DNA form, the CDR3 reads TGTGCCAGCAGTACACAGGTCTCGACTGGAAACACCATATATTTT.

The chain joins TRBV12-2 to TRBJ1-2. TRBV12-2 is recorded as a pseudogene. The length of the CDR3 is 16 residues. The CDR3 coding sequence is TGTGCAAGAGAACGAGCGGGTTCGAGGGCTAACTATGGCTACACCTTC. As protein: CARERAGSRANYGYTF.

The V gene is TRBV11-2, the J gene TRBJ2-7; tentative D call: TRBD1 (5 bases). CDR1 is SGHAT and CDR2 is FQNNGV in the germline V gene. With 2 bases removed from V and 4 bases from J, the gap between germline ends came to 12 bases. CDR3 length: 14 residues. In nucleotides, the CDR3 is TGTGCCAGCAGCTTATGGATAGGACAATACGAGCAGTACTTC. It codes for CASSLWIGQYEQYF.